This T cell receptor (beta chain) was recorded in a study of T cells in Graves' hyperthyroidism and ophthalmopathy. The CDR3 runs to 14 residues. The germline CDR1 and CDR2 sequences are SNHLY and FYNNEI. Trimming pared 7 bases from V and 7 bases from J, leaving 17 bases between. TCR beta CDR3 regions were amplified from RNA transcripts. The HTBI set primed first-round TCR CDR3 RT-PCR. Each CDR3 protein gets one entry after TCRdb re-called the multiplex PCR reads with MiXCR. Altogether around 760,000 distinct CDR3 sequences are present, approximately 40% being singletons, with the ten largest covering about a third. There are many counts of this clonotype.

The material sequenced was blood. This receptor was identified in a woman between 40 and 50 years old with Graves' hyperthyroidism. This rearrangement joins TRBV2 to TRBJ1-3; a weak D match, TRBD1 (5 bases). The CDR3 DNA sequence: TGTGCCAGCACTCCACGGCCCCAGGGTAACACCATATATTTT. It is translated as CASTPRPQGNTIYF.